The T cell receptor (beta chain) described here comes from a study of T cells in Graves' hyperthyroidism and ophthalmopathy (dated by TCRdb to the late 2010s). At the level of the whole study: To identify distinguishing TCR V-J signatures, a discovery cohort of about a hundred patients was used, comprising some 45 with Graves' ophthalmopathy and under 60 with stable Graves' hyperthyroidism. Following sampling, methimazole starting at 30 mg daily was given to hyperthyroidism patients, and high-dose intravenous methylprednisolone was given to ophthalmopathy patients. According to the paper, TCR Vbeta CDR3 sequencing was carried out on some 130 peripheral blood samples, which came from under 50 ophthalmopathy, under 80 hyperthyroidism and approximately 17 progressor patients. For training and testing, the 80 to 100 patients in the discovery cohort were randomly divided in a 7:3 ratio. In six Graves' hyperthyroidism patients, the study also compared T-cell repertoires from thyroid tissue with T-cell repertoires from blood. Whether ophthalmopathy could be predicted prospectively was tested in an independent validation cohort made up of roughly 19 hyperthyroidism patients plus 17 patients who later progressed to ophthalmopathy.

CDR1 and CDR2, per the germline V gene, are SGHTA and FQGNSA. Reading from cysteine to phenylalanine, the CDR3 counts 13 amino acids. Only the CDR3 region is kept as DNA, spanning 39 bases read in frame from base 1. Relative to germline, V is 3 bases shorter and J is 6 bases shorter, with 9 bases between their ends. Amplification of TCR beta CDR3 regions was carried out from RNA transcripts. The TCR CDR3 was subjected to a first round of RT-PCR using the HTBI primer set and the Qiagen OneStep RT-PCR kit. Libraries were constructed in a second round of multiplex PCR, after which size selection and purification were performed. Paired-end sequencing of the libraries was performed with 100 bp reads on an Illumina HiSeq2000. The study's processing was this. SOAPnuke was used to process the raw data, throwing out any read that contained adapters or uncalled bases, had a mean Phred below 15, or lacked an exact constant-primer or identifier match. COPE v1.2.5 was used to merge the high-quality paired reads, and each unique nucleotide sequence was defined as a clonotype. MiTCR v1.1 was used to align clonotypes to the IMGT TRBV, TRBD and TRBJ reference segments. Analysis was restricted to V-J combinations with a frequency above 0.0001, which covered roughly 99% of repertoires. A TCS score was defined as the ratio between F50 (clonal expansion) and ExV (chaos), using BLOSUM62-based TCRdist between CDR3 peptides within each V-J. Welch's t-statistics and random forest reduced fewer than 600 V-J features to under 15, which were used in a naive Bayes classifier (R e1071). Thyroid-blood repertoire similarity was quantified with the Morisita-Horn index. TCRdb reran the public reads through fastp at Q25 and MiXCR, keeping productive beta chains. Identical CDR3 proteins give one entry, which carries the most common genes and DNA. What appears here as the V and J calls and clone size reflects TCRdb's work, not the paper's. The sample yields 450,000 to 700,000 distinct CDR3 sequences; 35% to 55% were counted once. The ten largest clones represent over 15% of the sample.

Exclusion was applied to patients with uncontrolled infections, other autoimmune diseases, pregnancy or lactation. Clinical symptoms, serum thyroxine and TRAb, thyroid ultrasound, and orbital computed tomography formed the basis for the diagnoses. Total RNA was extracted using Trizol reagent, and RNA quality was assessed on an Agilent 2100 Bioanalyzer. Summary of the overall study and its limitations: In validation, the model predicted progression to ophthalmopathy with over 65% sensitivity and 72% to 85% specificity, a median of about 6 months before onset. A 13 V-J signature model separated ophthalmopathy from stable hyperthyroidism, with about 90% sensitivity and roughly 82% specificity in cross-validation and 80%/75% in testing. No statistical method was used to set the sample size in advance, and investigators knew the group allocation. Most expanded thyroid clonotypes (frequency above 0.001) were also detected in blood, suggesting blood repertoires may reflect thyroid immune responses.

This clonotype has a single count. Its antigen target is currently unknown. No base-level quality is on record; no much larger clone is a single base apart. One read yields weak evidence. The V and J segments used are TRBV7-2 and TRBJ1-5; a confident D gene designation cannot be given. The TCR was taken from an adult woman with Graves' disease, either hyperthyroidism or ophthalmopathy (not recorded which). Sequencing was carried out using peripheral blood or thyroid tissue (not recorded which). The nucleotide sequence reads TGTGCCAGCAGCTTCGCCGAGGGTCAGCCCCAGCATTTT. It translates to CASSFAEGQPQHF. The CDR3, completed at both ends by the reference TRBV7-2 and TRBJ1-5 genes, gives the full variable domain GAGVSQSPSNKVTEKGKDVELRCDPISGHTALYWYRQSLGQGLEFLIYFQGNSAPDKSGLPSDRFSAERTGGSVSTLTIQRTQQEDSAVYLCASSFAEGQPQHFGDGTRLSIL.